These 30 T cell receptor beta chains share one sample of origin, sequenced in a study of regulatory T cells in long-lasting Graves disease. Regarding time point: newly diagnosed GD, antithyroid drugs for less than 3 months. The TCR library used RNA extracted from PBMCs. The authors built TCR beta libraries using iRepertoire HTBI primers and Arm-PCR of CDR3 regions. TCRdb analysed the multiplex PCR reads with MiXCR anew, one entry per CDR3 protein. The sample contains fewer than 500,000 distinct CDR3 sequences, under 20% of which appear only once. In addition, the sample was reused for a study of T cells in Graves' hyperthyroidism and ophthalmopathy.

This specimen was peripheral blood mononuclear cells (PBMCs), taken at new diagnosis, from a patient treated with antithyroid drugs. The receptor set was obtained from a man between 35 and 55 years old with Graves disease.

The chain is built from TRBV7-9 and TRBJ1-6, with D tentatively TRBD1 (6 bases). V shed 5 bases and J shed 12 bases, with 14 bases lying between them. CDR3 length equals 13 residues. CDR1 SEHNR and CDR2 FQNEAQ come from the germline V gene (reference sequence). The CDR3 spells CASSDQGIEPLHF. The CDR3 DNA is TGTGCCAGCAGCGATCAGGGGATCGAACCCCTCCACTTT.

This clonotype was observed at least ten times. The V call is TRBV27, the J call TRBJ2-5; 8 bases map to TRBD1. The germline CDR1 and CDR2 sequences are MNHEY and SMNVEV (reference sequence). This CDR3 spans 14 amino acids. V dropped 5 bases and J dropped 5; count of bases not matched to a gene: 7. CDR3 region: CASSEARGQETQYF. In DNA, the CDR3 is TGTGCCAGCAGTGAGGCCAGGGGGCAGGAGACCCAGTACTTC.

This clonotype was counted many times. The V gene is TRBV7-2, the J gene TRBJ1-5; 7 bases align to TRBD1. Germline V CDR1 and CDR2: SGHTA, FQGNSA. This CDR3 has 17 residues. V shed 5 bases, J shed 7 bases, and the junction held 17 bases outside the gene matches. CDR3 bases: TGTGCCAGCAGCAACAGGGGCCCTACAGCTATTAAACAGCCCCAGCATTTT. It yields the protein CASSNRGPTAIKQPQHF.

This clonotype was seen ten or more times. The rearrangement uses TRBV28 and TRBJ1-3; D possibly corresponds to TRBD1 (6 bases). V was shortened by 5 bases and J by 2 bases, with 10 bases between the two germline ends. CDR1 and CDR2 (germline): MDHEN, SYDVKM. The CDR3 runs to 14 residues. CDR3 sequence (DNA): TGTGCCAGCAGTCCTGGGACAACTGGAAACACCATATATTTT. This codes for CASSPGTTGNTIYF.

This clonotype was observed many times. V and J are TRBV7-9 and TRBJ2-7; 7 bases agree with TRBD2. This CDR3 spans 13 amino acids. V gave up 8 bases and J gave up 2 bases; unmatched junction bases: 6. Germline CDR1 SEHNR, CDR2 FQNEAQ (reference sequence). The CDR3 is CASWWEGAYEQYF. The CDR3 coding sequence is TGTGCCAGCTGGTGGGAGGGCGCCTACGAGCAGTACTTC.

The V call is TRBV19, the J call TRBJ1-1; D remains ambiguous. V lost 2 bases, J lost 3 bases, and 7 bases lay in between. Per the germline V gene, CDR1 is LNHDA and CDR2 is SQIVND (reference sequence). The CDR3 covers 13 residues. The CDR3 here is CASSIPGYTEAFF. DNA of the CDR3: TGTGCCAGTAGTATACCGGGGTACACTGAAGCTTTCTTT.

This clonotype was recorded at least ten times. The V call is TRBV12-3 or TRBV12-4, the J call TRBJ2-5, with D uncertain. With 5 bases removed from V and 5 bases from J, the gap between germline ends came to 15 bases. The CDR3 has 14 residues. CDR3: CASSPSETRETQYF. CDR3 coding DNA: TGTGCCAGCAGTCCTTCTGAGACCAGGGAGACCCAGTACTTC.

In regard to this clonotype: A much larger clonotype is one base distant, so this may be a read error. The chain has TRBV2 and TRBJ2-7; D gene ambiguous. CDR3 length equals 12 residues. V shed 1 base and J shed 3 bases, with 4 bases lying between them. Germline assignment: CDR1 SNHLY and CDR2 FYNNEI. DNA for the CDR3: TGTGCCAGCAGTGAAGTGGGCTACGAGCAGTACTTC. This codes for CASSEVGYEQYF.

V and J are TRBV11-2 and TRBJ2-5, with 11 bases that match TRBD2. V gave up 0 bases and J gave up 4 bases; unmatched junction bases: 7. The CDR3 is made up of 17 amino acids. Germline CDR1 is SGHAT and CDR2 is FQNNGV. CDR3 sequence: CASSLEGLAGGPETQYF. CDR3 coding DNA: TGTGCCAGCAGCTTAGAGGGCCTAGCGGGAGGTCCAGAGACCCAGTACTTC.

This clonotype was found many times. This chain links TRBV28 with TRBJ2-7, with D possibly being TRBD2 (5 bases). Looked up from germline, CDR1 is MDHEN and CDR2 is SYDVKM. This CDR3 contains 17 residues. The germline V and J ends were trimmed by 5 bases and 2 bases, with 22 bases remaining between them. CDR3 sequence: CASSPPKPGWQAYEQYF. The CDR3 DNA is TGTGCCAGCAGTCCTCCTAAGCCGGGGTGGCAGGCCTACGAGCAGTACTTC.

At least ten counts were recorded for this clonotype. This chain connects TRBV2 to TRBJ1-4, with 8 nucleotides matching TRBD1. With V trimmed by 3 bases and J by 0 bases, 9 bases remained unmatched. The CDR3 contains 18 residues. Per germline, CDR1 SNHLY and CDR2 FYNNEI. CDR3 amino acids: CASSDFIVGQATNEKLFF. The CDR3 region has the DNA TGTGCCAGCAGTGATTTCATTGTGGGACAGGCAACTAATGAAAAACTGTTTTTT.

The CDR3 sequence is CASSLVGLNEQFF. As DNA, the CDR3 is TGTGCCAGCAGCTTAGTAGGGCTCAACGAGCAGTTCTTC. V is TRBV11-2 and J is TRBJ2-1; D gene unclear. Trimming took off 1 base at V and 10 bases at J, with 11 bases between the two ends. Per the germline V gene, CDR1 is SGHAT and CDR2 is FQNNGV. The CDR3 is 13 residues long.

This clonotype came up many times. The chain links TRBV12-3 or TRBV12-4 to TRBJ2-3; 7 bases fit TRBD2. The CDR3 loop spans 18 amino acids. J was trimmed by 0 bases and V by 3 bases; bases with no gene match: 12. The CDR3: CASSFVASGGPSTDTQYF. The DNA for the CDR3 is TGTGCCAGCAGTTTTGTGGCTAGCGGAGGCCCTAGCACAGATACGCAGTATTTT.

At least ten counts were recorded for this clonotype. The CDR3 loop reads CASSYIRTGGETQYF. The CDR3 nucleotides read TGTGCCAGCAGTTATATTCGGACGGGTGGGGAGACCCAGTACTTC. The chain couples TRBV6-5 to TRBJ2-5; no firm D call. The V end was cut by 3 bases, the J end by 5 bases, with 16 bases between. CDR3 length: 15 amino acids. Per germline, CDR1 MNHEY and CDR2 SVGAGI.

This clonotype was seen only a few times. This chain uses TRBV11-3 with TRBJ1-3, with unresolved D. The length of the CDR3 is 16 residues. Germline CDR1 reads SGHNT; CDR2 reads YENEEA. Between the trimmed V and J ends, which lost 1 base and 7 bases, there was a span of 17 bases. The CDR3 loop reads CASSLGPAASGNTIYF. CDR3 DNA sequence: TGTGCCAGCAGCTTAGGTCCCGCGGCCAGCGGGAACACCATATATTTT.

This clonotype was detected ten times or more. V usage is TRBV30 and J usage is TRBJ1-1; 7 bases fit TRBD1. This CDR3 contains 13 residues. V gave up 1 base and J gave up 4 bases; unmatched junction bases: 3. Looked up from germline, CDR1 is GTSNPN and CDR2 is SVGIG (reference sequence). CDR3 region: CAWSEGGGTEAFF. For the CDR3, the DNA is TGTGCCTGGAGTGAAGGGGGCGGCACTGAAGCTTTCTTT. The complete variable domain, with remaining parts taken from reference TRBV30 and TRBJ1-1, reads SQTIHQWPATLVQPVGSPLSLECTVEGTSNPNLYWYRQAAGRGLQLLFYSVGIGQISSEVPQNLSASRPQDRQFILSSKKLLLSDSGFYLCAWSEGGGTEAFFGQGTRLTVV.

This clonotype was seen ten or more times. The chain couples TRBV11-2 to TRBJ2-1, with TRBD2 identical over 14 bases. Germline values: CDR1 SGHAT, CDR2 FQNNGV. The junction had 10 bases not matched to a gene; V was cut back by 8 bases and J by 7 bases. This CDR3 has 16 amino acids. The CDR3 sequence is CASAGLAGGGWNEQFF. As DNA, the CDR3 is TGTGCCAGCGCCGGACTAGCGGGAGGAGGATGGAATGAGCAGTTCTTC.

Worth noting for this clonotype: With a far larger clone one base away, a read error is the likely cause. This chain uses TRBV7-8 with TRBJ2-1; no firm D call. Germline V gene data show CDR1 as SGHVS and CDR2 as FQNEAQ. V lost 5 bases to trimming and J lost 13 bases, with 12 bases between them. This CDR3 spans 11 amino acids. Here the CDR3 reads CASSQTKTQFF. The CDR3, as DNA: TGTGCCAGCAGCCAGACGAAGACCCAGTTCTTC.

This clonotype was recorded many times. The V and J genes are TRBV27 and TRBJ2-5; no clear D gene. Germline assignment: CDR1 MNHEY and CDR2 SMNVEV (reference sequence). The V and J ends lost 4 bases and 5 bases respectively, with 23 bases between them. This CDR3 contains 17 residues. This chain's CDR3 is CASSYTRAGSDRETQYF. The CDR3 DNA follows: TGTGCCAGCAGTTACACCCGAGCCGGCAGCGATCGGGAGACCCAGTACTTC.

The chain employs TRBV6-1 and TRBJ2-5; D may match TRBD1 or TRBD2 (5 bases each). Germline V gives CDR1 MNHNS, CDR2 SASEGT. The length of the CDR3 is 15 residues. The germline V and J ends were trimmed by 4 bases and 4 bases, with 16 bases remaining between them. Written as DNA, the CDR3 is TGTGCCAGCAGTGTACCGGGGACGGCGGGAGAGACCCAGTACTTC. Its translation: CASSVPGTAGETQYF.

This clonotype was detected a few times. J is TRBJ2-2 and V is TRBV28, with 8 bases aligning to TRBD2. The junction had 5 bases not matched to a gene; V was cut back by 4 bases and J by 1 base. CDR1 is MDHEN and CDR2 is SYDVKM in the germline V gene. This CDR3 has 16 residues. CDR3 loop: CASSSRLAKNTGELFF. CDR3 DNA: TGTGCCAGCAGTTCCCGACTAGCGAAGAACACCGGGGAGCTGTTTTTT.

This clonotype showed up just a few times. The CDR3, as DNA: TGTGCCAGCAGTTATAGACTTTCCTACGAGCAGTACTTC. This gives the protein CASSYRLSYEQYF. The V and J genes are TRBV6-5 and TRBJ2-7; D not certain. Germline values: CDR1 MNHEY, CDR2 SVGAGI. Trimming took off 3 bases at V and 1 base at J, with 7 bases between the two ends. This CDR3 is built from 13 residues.

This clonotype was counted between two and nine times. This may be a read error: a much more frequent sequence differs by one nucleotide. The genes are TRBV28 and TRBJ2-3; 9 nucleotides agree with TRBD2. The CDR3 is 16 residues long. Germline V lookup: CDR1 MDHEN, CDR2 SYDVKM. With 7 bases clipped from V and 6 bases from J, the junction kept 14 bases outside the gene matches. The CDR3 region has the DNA TGTGCCAGCACCCCCTTTGGGCGGGGGGGCATTGATACGCAGTATTTT. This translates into CASTPFGRGGIDTQYF.

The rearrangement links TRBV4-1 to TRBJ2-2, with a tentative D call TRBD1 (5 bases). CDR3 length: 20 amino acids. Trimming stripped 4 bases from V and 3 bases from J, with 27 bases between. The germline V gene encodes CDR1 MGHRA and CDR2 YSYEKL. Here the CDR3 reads CASSLHPIRGKNTDTGELFF. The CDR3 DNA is TGCGCCAGCAGCCTCCATCCTATAAGGGGAAAAAATACCGACACCGGGGAGCTGTTTTTT.

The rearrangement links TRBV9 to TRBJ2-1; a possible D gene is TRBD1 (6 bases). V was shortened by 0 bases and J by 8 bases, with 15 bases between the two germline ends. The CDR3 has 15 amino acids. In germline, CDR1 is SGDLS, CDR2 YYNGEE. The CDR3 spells CASSVELEWGHEQFF. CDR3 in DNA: TGTGCCAGCAGCGTAGAACTAGAATGGGGGCATGAGCAGTTCTTC.

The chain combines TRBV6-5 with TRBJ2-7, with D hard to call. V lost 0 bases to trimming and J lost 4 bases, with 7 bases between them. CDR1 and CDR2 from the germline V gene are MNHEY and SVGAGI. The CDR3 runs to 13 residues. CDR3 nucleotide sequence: TGTGCCAGCAGTTACTCTCCGGCATACGAGCAGTACTTC. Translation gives CASSYSPAYEQYF.

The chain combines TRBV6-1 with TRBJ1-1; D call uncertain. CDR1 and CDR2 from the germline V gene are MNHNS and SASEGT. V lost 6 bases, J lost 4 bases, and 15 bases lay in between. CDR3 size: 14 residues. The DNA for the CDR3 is TGTGCCAGCAGCCCTCGAAGGGAGAGCACTGAAGCTTTCTTT. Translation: CASSPRRESTEAFF.

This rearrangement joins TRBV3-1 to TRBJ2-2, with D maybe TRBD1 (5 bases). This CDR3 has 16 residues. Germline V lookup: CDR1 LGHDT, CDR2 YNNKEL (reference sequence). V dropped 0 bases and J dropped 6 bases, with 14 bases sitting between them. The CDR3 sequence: CASSQDRTHSSGELFF. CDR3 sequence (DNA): TGTGCCAGCAGCCAAGATAGGACACACTCGTCCGGGGAGCTGTTTTTT.

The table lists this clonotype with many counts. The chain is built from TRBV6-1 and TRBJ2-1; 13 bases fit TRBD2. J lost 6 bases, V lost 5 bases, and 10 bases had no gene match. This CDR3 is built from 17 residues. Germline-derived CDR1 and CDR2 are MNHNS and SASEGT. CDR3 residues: CASSPLGLAGEVNEQFF. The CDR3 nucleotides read TGTGCCAGCAGTCCTCTTGGACTAGCGGGAGAGGTCAATGAGCAGTTCTTC.

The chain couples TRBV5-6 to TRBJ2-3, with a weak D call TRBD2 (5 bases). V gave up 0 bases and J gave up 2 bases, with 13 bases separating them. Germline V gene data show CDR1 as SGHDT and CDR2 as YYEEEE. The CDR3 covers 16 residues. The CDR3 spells CASSLERESYTDTQYF. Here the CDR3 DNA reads TGTGCCAGCAGCTTGGAGAGGGAGTCCTACACAGATACGCAGTATTTT.